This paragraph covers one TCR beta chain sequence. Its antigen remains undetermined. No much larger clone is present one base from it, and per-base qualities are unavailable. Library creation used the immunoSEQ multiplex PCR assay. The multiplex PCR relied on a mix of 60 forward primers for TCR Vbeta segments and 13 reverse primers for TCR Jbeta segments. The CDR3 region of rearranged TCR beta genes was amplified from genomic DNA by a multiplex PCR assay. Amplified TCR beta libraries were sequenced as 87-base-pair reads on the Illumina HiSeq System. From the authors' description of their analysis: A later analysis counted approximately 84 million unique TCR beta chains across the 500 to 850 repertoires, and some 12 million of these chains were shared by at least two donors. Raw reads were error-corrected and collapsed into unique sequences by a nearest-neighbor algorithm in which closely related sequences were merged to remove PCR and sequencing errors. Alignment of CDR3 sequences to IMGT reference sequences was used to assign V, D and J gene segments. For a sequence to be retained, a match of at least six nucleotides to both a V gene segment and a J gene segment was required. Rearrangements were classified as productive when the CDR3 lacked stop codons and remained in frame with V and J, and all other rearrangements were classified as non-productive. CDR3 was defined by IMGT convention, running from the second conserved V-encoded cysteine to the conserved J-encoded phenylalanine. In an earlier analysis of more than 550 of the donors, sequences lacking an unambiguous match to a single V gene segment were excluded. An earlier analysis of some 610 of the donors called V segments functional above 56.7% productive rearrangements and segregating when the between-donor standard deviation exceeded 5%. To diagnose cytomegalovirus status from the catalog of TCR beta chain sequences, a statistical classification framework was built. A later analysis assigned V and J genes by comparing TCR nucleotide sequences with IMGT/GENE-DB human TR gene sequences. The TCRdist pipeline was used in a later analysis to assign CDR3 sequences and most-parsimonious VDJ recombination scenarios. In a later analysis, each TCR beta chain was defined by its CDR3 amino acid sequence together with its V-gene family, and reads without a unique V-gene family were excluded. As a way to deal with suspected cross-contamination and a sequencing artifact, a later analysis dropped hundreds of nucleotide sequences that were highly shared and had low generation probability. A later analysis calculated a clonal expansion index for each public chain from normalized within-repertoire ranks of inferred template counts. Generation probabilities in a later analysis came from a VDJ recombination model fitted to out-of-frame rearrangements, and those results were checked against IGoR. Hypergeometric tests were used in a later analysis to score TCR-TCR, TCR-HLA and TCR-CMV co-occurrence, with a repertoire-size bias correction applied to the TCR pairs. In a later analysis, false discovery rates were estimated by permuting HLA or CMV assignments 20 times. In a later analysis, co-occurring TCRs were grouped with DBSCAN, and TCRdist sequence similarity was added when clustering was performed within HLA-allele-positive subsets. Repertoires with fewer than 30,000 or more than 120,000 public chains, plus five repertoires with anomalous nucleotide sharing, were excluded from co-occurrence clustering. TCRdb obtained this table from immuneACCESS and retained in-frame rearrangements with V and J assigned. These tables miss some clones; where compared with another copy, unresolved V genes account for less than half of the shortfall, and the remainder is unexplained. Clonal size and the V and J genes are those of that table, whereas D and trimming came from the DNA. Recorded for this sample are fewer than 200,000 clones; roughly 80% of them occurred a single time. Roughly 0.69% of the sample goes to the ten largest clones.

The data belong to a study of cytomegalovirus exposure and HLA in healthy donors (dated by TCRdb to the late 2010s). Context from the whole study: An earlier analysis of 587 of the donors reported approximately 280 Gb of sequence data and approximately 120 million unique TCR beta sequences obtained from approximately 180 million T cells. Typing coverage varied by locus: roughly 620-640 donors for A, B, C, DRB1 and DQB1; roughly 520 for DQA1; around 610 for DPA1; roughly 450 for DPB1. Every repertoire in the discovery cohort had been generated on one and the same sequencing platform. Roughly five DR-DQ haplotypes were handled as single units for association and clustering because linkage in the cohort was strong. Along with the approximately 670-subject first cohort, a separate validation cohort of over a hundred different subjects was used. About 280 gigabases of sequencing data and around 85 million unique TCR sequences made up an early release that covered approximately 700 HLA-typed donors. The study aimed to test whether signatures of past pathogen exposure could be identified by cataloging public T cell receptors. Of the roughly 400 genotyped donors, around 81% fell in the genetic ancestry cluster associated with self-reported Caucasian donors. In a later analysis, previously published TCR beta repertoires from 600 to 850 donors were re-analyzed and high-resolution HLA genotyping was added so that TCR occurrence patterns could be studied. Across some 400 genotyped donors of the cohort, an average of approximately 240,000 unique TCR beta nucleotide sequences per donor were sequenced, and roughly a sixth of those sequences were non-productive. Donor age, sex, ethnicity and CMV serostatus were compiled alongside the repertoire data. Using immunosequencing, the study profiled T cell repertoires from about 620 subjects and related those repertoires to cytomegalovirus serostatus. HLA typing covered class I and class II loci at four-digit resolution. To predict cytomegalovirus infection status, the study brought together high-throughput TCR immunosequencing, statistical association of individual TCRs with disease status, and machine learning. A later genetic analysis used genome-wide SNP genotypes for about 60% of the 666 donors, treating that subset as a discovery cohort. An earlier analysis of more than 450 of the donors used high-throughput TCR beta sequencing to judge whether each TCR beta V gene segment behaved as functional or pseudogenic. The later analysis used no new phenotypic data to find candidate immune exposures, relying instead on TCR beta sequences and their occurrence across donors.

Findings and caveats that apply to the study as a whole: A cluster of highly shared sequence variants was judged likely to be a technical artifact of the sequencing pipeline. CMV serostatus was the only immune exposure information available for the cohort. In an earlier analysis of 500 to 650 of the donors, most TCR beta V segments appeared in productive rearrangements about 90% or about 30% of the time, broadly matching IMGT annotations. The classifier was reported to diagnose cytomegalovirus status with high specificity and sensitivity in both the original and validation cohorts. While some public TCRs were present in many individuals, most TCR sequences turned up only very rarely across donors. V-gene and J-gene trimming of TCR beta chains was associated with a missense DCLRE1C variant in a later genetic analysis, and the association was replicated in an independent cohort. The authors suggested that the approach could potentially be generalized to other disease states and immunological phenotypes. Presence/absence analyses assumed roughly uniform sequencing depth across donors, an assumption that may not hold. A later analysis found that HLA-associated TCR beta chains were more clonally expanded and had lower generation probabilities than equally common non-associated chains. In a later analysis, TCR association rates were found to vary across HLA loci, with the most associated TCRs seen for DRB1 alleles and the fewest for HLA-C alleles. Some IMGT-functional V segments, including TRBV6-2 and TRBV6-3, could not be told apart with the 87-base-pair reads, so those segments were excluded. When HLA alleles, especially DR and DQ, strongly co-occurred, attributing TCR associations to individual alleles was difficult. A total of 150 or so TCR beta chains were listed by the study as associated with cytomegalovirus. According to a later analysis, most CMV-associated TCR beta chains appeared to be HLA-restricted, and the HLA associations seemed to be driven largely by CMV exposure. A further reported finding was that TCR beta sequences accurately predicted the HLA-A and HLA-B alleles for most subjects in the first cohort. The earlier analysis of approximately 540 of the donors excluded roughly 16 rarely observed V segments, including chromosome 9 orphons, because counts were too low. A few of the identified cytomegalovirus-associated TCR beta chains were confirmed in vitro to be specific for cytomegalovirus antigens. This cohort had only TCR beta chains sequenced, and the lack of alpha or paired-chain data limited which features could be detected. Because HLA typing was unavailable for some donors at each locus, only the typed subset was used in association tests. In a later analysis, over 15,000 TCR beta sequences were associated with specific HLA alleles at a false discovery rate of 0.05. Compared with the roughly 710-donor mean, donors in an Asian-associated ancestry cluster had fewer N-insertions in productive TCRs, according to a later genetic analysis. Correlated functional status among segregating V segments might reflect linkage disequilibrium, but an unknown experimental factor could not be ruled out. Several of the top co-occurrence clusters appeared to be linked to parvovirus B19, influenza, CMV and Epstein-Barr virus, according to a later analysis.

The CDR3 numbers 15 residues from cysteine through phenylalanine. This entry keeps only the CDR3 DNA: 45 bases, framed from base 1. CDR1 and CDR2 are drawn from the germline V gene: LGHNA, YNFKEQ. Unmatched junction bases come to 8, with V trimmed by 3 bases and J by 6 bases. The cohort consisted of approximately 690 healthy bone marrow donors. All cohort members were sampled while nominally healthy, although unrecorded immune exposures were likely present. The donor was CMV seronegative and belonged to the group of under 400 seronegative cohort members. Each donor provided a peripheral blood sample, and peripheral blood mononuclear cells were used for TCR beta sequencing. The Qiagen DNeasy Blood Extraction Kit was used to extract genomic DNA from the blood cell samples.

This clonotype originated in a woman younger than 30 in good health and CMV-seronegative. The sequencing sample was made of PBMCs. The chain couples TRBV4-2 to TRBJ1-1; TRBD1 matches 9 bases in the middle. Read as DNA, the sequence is TGTGCCAGCAGCCAGGTGGACAGGGGTGGATCTGAAGCTTTCTTT. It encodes CASSQVDRGGSEAFF.